This T cell receptor (beta chain) was retrieved from a study of a mutant IDH1 vaccine in newly diagnosed glioma. Libraries were prepared by immunoSEQ multiplex PCR; TCRdb keeps only in-frame clonotypes and omits some of them. Among 30,000 to 45,000 clones listed, around 78% were seen once. Comment on this clone: Its antigen is undetermined.

Time point indicated: week 5, during vaccination. The vaccine gave 300 ug of a 20-mer mutant IDH1 peptide subcutaneously per dose. New astrocytomas of WHO grade 3 or 4 that were IDH1-mutant and ATRX-lost were found in the donors. Study observations and caveats: The occurrence of vaccine-induced immune responses was seen in 93.3% of patients.

V was clipped by 6 bases and J by 8 bases; unmatched bases: 9. Germline assignment: CDR1 SNHLY and CDR2 FYNNEI. The length of the CDR3 is 15 residues. The chain joins TRBV2 to TRBJ1-5; 11 positions match TRBD1. The sequence came from a man in his forties with glioma. The source material was PBMCs, sampled from a glioma patient whose treatment included an IDH1 peptide vaccine. The CDR3 protein is CASSPGQGAFEPQHF. DNA for the CDR3: TGTGCCAGCAGCCCCGGACAGGGGGCTTTCGAGCCCCAGCATTTT.